Listed here are 17 T cell receptor beta chains from one sample, sequenced in a study of cytomegalovirus exposure and HLA in healthy donors. The PCR ran on 60 Vbeta and 13 Jbeta primers. Repertoires were generated with immunoSEQ multiplex PCR, while TCRdb's copy carries only in-frame clones and drops some. The sample yields more than 90,000 clones, less than 85% seen once. Sequencing was performed on PBMCs. These receptors all stem from a man in his forties or fifties in good health and CMV-seropositive.

The chain uses TRBV19 and TRBJ1-2, with 9 bases aligning to TRBD1. V dropped 7 bases and J dropped 6; count of bases not matched to a gene: 6. This CDR3 comprises 13 residues. Germline V lookup: CDR1 LNHDA, CDR2 SQIVND (reference sequence). CDR3: CASTLTGGDGYTF. The DNA of the CDR3 is TGTGCCAGTACCTTGACAGGGGGGGATGGCTACACCTTC.

The chain uses TRBV7-2 and TRBJ1-5, with 7 nucleotides matching TRBD1. Germline V gene lookup returns CDR1 SGHTA and CDR2 FQGNSA. This CDR3 spans 14 amino acids. Losses at the gene ends were 4 bases for V and 7 bases for J; bases not matched to a gene: 7. CDR3 bases: TGTGCCAGCAGCTACACAGGGGAAGGGCAGCCCCAGCATTTT. Translating it yields CASSYTGEGQPQHF.

This clone came up a few times. The chain has TRBV15 and TRBJ2-2, with a possible D match to TRBD1 (5 bases). CDR3 size: 11 residues. Germline loops: CDR1 LNHNV, CDR2 YYDKDF (reference sequence). Trimming cost V 6 bases and J 7 bases, with 6 bases left between them. In nucleotides, the CDR3 is TGTGCCACCAGACAGGTCGGGGAGCTGTTTTTT. Translation: CATRQVGELFF.

The genes are TRBV5-6 and TRBJ2-4; tentatively, D is TRBD2 (6 bases). Germline V gene sequence: CDR1 SGHDT, CDR2 YYEEEE. Trimming pared 3 bases from V and 7 bases from J, leaving 14 bases between. This CDR3 spans 14 amino acids. The CDR3 protein is CASSSFWGENIQYF. The CDR3 nucleotides are TGTGCCAGCAGCTCCTTCTGGGGGGAGAACATTCAGTACTTC.

The chain uses TRBV6-6 and TRBJ2-3; the D gene is possibly TRBD1 (5 bases). V lost 4 bases, J lost 5 bases, and 13 bases lay in between. This CDR3 region has 14 residues. Germline-derived CDR1 and CDR2 are MNHNY and SVGAGI (reference sequence). The CDR3 region is CASSSTVVGDTQYF. CDR3 sequence (DNA): TGTGCCAGCAGTTCGACAGTAGTTGGAGATACGCAGTATTTT.

The chain combines TRBV5-1 with TRBJ2-1; D gene ambiguous. Trimming shortened V by 4 bases and J by 0 bases, and 11 bases separated the two germline ends. This CDR3 comprises 15 residues. The germline V gene has CDR1 SGHRS and CDR2 YFSETQ. The CDR3 sequence: CASSTASSSYNEQFF. DNA for the CDR3: TGCGCCAGCAGCACCGCGTCGAGCTCCTACAATGAGCAGTTCTTC.

The J gene is TRBJ2-1, the V gene TRBV12-2; the table's TRBD2 call for D was not verified on the DNA. TRBV12-2 is noted as a pseudogene. This CDR3 contains 15 residues. CDR3 DNA: TGTGCAAGTCGTAATGGACTAGCGGACTACAATGAGCAGTTCTTC. Translating gives CASRNGLADYNEQFF.

J is TRBJ1-1 and V is TRBV9; D uncertain. V lost 0 bases and J 0 bases, leaving 9 bases between the germline ends. The CDR3 contains 15 residues. In germline, CDR1 is SGDLS, CDR2 YYNGEE. CDR3 in DNA: TGTGCCAGCAGCGTAGGCGGAACTATGAACACTGAAGCTTTCTTT. As protein: CASSVGGTMNTEAFF.

With respect to this clone: One end of the junction varies from germline; a read error may be responsible. V is TRBV7-7 and J is TRBJ2-1; D gene ambiguous. This CDR3 region has 13 residues. CDR1 SSHAT and CDR2 FNYEAQ come from the germline V gene (reference sequence). DNA of the CDR3: TGTGCTAGCAGCCCAGATGCCTACAATGAGCAGTTCTTC. Translated: CASSPDAYNEQFF. Full variable domain (outside the CDR3, taken from reference TRBV7-7 and TRBJ2-1): GAGVSQSPRYKVTKRGQDVTLRCDPISSHATLYWYQQALGQGPEFLTYFNYEAQPDKSGLPSDRFSAERPEGSISTLTIQRTEQRDSAMYRCASSPDAYNEQFFGPGTRLTVL.

The CDR3 DNA sequence: TGTGCCAGCAGTTACTCGAGTCTTTACGAGCAGTACTTC. It encodes CASSYSSLYEQYF. The chain recombines TRBV6-6 with TRBJ2-7, with D hard to call. CDR3 length: 13 residues. The germline V and J ends were trimmed by 0 bases and 4 bases, with 7 bases remaining between them. Germline assignment: CDR1 MNHNY and CDR2 SVGAGI (reference sequence).

The chain is built from TRBV5-5 and TRBJ2-2; D not resolved. The CDR3 runs 14 residues. Per germline, CDR1 SGHKS and CDR2 YYEKEE (reference sequence). With 1 base removed from V and 5 bases from J, the gap between germline ends came to 9 bases. CDR3 protein: CASSLQSWTGELFF. CDR3 sequence (DNA): TGTGCCAGCAGCTTGCAGTCGTGGACCGGGGAGCTGTTTTTT.

This clone showed up just once. The gene calls are TRBV6-6 and TRBJ2-1; TRBD2 is a possible D gene (7 bases). V shed 3 bases and J shed 5 bases, with 14 bases lying between them. The germline V gene has CDR1 MNHNY and CDR2 SVGAGI (reference sequence). The CDR3 extends over 15 amino acids. This chain's CDR3 is CASSYPGGHDNEQFF. In nucleotides, the CDR3 is TGTGCCAGCAGTTATCCGGGGGGCCACGACAATGAGCAGTTCTTC.

The chain has TRBV4-1 and TRBJ2-3, with D possibly TRBD2 on 7 matching bases. Trimming cost V 4 bases and J 2 bases, with 16 bases left between them. From germline, CDR1 is MGHRA and CDR2 YSYEKL. This CDR3 is 16 amino acids long. The CDR3 nucleotides are TGCGCCAGCAGCCTTAACGGGGGGCGTTTCACAGATACGCAGTATTTT. Translated: CASSLNGGRFTDTQYF.

The chain carries TRBV7-2 and TRBJ2-3; 9 nucleotides line up with TRBD2. The germline gives CDR1 SGHTA, CDR2 FQGNSA. This CDR3 is built from 16 residues. The junction had 5 bases not matched to a gene; V was cut back by 3 bases and J by 1 base. The DNA of the CDR3 is TGTGCCAGCAGCTTGGCCGGCGGGGGGGGCACAGATACGCAGTATTTT. This encodes CASSLAGGGGTDTQYF.

V usage is TRBV11-2 and J usage is TRBJ2-6, with 8 nucleotides matching TRBD2. V shed 4 bases and J 0 bases; nucleotides not matched to a gene: 5. CDR3 length: 17 residues. The germline V gene has CDR1 SGHAT and CDR2 FQNNGV. Here the CDR3 DNA reads TGTGCCAGCAGCTATAGCGGGGATAGCTCTGGGGCCAACGTCCTGACTTTC. Translation: CASSYSGDSSGANVLTF.

The chain couples TRBV10-3 to TRBJ1-2; D gene unclear. The CDR3 extends over 13 amino acids. Deletions cut 7 bases from V and 1 base from J, with 10 bases between. Germline lookup yields CDR1 ENHRY and CDR2 SYGVKD. The CDR3 DNA reads TGTGCCATCACGCAGGTTCTTAACTATGGCTACACCTTC. It is translated as CAITQVLNYGYTF.

The rearrangement links TRBV4-1 to TRBJ1-4, with 11 bases lining up with TRBD1. V shed 0 bases, J shed 8 bases, and the junction held 5 bases outside the gene matches. Germline V gene lookup returns CDR1 MGHRA and CDR2 YSYEKL. The CDR3 spans 16 residues. This CDR3 is CASSQDIGTGGEKLFF. The CDR3, as DNA: TGCGCCAGCAGCCAAGATATCGGGACAGGGGGAGAAAAACTGTTTTTT.